This T cell receptor (beta chain) comes out of a study of T cells in Graves' hyperthyroidism and ophthalmopathy. Absence of ophthalmopathy progression within 18 months defined stable Graves' hyperthyroidism. For this clonotype: The antigen remains unidentified.

Amplified regions were TCR beta CDR3 sequences from RNA transcripts. With the HTBI primer set, the TCR CDR3 went through a first round of RT-PCR. Via MiXCR, TCRdb re-called the multiplex PCR reads, giving one row per CDR3 protein. Of just over 550,000 distinct CDR3 sequences in the sample, 35% to 55% are singletons; the top ten hold 6.5% to 9%. Overall study results and limits: It was a median around 6 months before onset that the model predicted ophthalmopathy.

The CDR3 sequence is 15 residues long. The germline V gene has CDR1 DFQATT and CDR2 SNEGSKA (reference sequence). The V segment lost 5 bases and the J segment 3 bases; nucleotides outside the gene matches: 12. This chain connects TRBV20-1 to TRBJ2-5, with 7 bases fitting TRBD1. This sequence originates from a woman aged 18-29 years with Graves' hyperthyroidism. Sequencing used peripheral blood or thyroid tissue (not recorded which). In nucleotides, the CDR3 is TGCAGTGCTGGGGAACGAGACAGGGCTGAAGAGACCCAGTACTTC. Protein product: CSAGERDRAEETQYF.